The rows below give T cell receptor beta chains drawn from one sample of a study of T cells expressing NK-cell markers. Using the 5' RACE reads, TCRdb records one entry per CDR3 protein without DNA. The sample has hundreds of thousands of distinct CDR3 sequences, and its top ten clones hold 4% to 4.5%. The sample consisted of blood T cells: a sorted CD56 or NKG2C T cell subset, CD4+ or CD8+ T cells, or bulk PBMC T cells (not recorded which). The receptors were sampled from a woman between 18 and 70 years old in good health. Each CDR3 is given with its conserved first and last residue.

CSAQGGDNEQFF TRBJ2-1 TRBV20-1
CASSLVALTSGSSYEQYF TRBJ2-7 TRBV5-1
CASSFTGVEQFF TRBJ2-1 TRBV11-2
CASSAFAGPGDTQYF TRBJ2-3 TRBV7-3
CASSQGQGAYGYTF TRBJ1-2 TRBV4-2
CASSLRRQALEAFF TRBJ1-1 TRBV11-2
CASSRNGERDAFF TRBJ1-1 TRBV4-2
CASSPGLRAVGGDEQFF TRBJ2-1 TRBV18
CASSPQYQETQYF TRBJ2-5 TRBV28
CASRTYTDTQYF TRBJ2-3 TRBV12-3/TRBV12-4
CAGSSLRQGAKQETQYF TRBJ2-5 TRBV28
CATEVAGDTQYF TRBJ2-3 TRBV12-3/TRBV12-4
CASSLRSKEGETQYF TRBJ2-5 TRBV7-3
CASSPPRQGPGNTIYF TRBJ1-3 TRBV18
CSGPDSFGGTQYF TRBJ2-3 TRBV29-1
CSATLHRGHTNEQYF TRBJ2-7 TRBV20-1
CASSLRQTLEQYF TRBJ2-7 TRBV5-4
CSASSSGTSGRVYEQFF TRBJ2-1 TRBV20-1
CASSLSRGRGERSPLHF TRBJ1-6 TRBV12-3/TRBV12-4
CSVRGASGEQFF TRBJ2-1 TRBV29-1
CASSLFLSSETYEQYF TRBJ2-7 TRBV18
CSARDPGLALGYEQYF TRBJ2-7 TRBV20-1
CASSAGQGMGGYTF TRBJ1-2 TRBV6-1
CASSFQGSGGTDTQYF TRBJ2-3 TRBV6-5
CASSLFVGQPQHF TRBJ1-5 TRBV11-2
CASSQRPAGSSGELFF TRBJ2-2 TRBV5-1
CSAHRAGSTDTQYF TRBJ2-3 TRBV20-1
CAISEIGTNEKLFF TRBJ1-4 TRBV10-3
CASSLASSYNSPLHF TRBJ1-6 TRBV7-2
CASSILAGGAYIQYF TRBJ2-4 TRBV12-3/TRBV12-4
CASSSDGLQETQYF TRBJ2-5 TRBV5-4
CASSPGQGPYGYTF TRBJ1-2 TRBV18
CSGTKRGRSETQYF TRBJ2-5 TRBV29-1
CSADGLTGELFF TRBJ2-2 TRBV20-1
CASMREAVSNYGYTF TRBJ1-2 TRBV2
CASSLGSGGSTDTQYF TRBJ2-3 TRBV5-1
CASSKGRTSTDTQYF TRBJ2-3 TRBV9
CATSDLWTSGINEQFF TRBJ2-1 TRBV24-1
CASTPGGHGKKLFF TRBJ1-4 TRBV28
CASSPHRLAGGREQFF TRBJ2-1 TRBV5-1
CASSQQHRRLTDTQYF TRBJ2-3 TRBV23-1
CASGGQGQQDTQYF TRBJ2-3 TRBV12-5